One sample yielded the 15 T cell receptor beta chains listed below, sequenced in a study of cytomegalovirus exposure and HLA in healthy donors. TCRdb's copy holds only in-frame clones and misses some; the assay was immunoSEQ multiplex PCR. Of roughly 330,000 clones in the sample, roughly 87% are singletons; the top ten hold about 1%. Sample: PBMCs. The receptors were sampled from a woman aged 25 to 39 in good health and CMV-seropositive.

The chain links TRBV6-1 to TRBJ2-6; D remains unclear. Germline lookup yields CDR1 MNHNS and CDR2 SASEGT. The V and J ends lost 7 bases and 0 bases respectively, with 10 bases between them. The CDR3 consists of 15 residues. The CDR3 sequence: CASTLHLSGANVLTF. The CDR3 coding sequence is TGTGCCAGCACCCTACACCTCTCTGGGGCCAACGTCCTGACTTTC.

The chain carries TRBV6-4 and TRBJ2-3, with 9 positions matching TRBD2. V shed 3 bases and J 4 bases; nucleotides not matched to a gene: 8. CDR3 length equals 16 residues. The germline V gene encodes CDR1 MRHNA and CDR2 SNTAGT. In DNA form, the CDR3 reads TGTGCCAGCAGTGAATTTTCTAGCGGGGCATCAGATACGCAGTATTTT. Protein product: CASSEFSSGASDTQYF.

V is TRBV13 and J is TRBJ1-1, with D possibly matching TRBD1 (5 bases). Trimming cost V 6 bases and J 5 bases, with 22 bases left between them. The germline CDR1 and CDR2 sequences are PRHDT and FYEKMQ (reference sequence). The CDR3 runs 16 residues. The CDR3 coding sequence is TGTGCCAGCAGACCTAACAGGCCTGGAGCTTTTACTGAAGCTTTCTTT. This gives the protein CASRPNRPGAFTEAFF.

The CDR3 sequence is CAISEPTSGAYEQYF. The CDR3 DNA sequence: TGTGCCATCAGTGAACCGACTAGCGGGGCGTACGAGCAGTACTTC. This chain connects TRBV10-3 to TRBJ2-7; 11 bases agree with TRBD2. Trimming removed 3 bases from V and 4 bases from J; junction bases left unmatched: 5. This CDR3 has 15 amino acids. CDR1 ENHRY and CDR2 SYGVKD come from the germline V gene.

The rearrangement uses TRBV25-1 and TRBJ2-3; the match to TRBD2 covers 8 bases. J gave up 3 bases and V 8 bases, and 13 bases lay outside the gene matches. Germline values: CDR1 MGHDK, CDR2 SYGVNS. The length of the CDR3 is 16 residues. The chain's CDR3 is CASGPSGGVGTDTQYF. The CDR3 DNA reads TGTGCCAGCGGACCGTCCGGGGGGGTCGGGACAGATACGCAGTATTTT.

The chain links TRBV4-2 to TRBJ1-2; no firm D call. Germline CDR1 is LGHNA and CDR2 is YNFKEQ. CDR3 length: 15 residues. V lost 8 bases and J 0 bases, leaving 16 bases between the germline ends. The CDR3 is CASDTGSPTNYGYTF. The CDR3 nucleotides read TGTGCCAGCGATACGGGCAGCCCAACTAACTATGGCTACACCTTC.

This clone showed up just a few times. The chain carries TRBV19 and TRBJ2-4; a possible D gene is TRBD1 (5 bases). The V and J ends lost 5 bases and 1 base respectively, with 9 bases between them. The CDR3 loop spans 14 amino acids. Germline lookup yields CDR1 LNHDA and CDR2 SQIVND (reference sequence). The CDR3: CASSDSNAKNIQYF. The CDR3, as DNA: TGTGCCAGTAGTGACAGCAACGCCAAAAACATTCAGTACTTC.

This clone was seen only a few times. The chain links TRBV2 to TRBJ2-7; 7 nucleotides align to TRBD2. Germline-derived CDR1 and CDR2 are SNHLY and FYNNEI. V shed 6 bases and J 6 bases; nucleotides not matched to a gene: 5. The CDR3 totals 12 residues. The CDR3 reads CASRWDYLEQYF. CDR3 nucleotides: TGTGCCAGCAGATGGGACTACCTCGAGCAGTACTTC.

The chain recombines TRBV5-1 with TRBJ1-4; unclear D gene. Trimming removed 4 bases from V and 0 bases from J, with 7 bases in between. The CDR3 has 14 amino acids. Germline CDR1 is SGHRS and CDR2 is YFSETQ. The CDR3, as DNA: TGCGCCAGCAGCAGTACAACAACTAATGAAAAACTGTTTTTT. It specifies CASSSTTTNEKLFF.

As for this clone: Other DNA sequences in the sample encode the same CDR3. The chain employs TRBV28 and TRBJ2-7; D remains unclear. V shed 2 bases and J shed 5 bases, with 1 base lying between them. This CDR3 comprises 10 residues. Germline V gene sequence: CDR1 MDHEN, CDR2 SYDVKM. DNA for the CDR3: TGTGCCAGCAGTTTAAACGAGCAGTACTTC. Translation gives CASSLNEQYF.

The genes are TRBV2 and TRBJ2-3; the match to TRBD2 covers 10 bases. V gave up 7 bases and J gave up 6 bases; unmatched junction bases: 7. The germline CDR1 and CDR2 sequences are SNHLY and FYNNEI. This CDR3 region has 14 residues. This chain's CDR3 is CASKLSGGFDTQYF. DNA of the CDR3: TGTGCCAGCAAGCTTAGCGGGGGGTTCGATACGCAGTATTTT.

The chain couples TRBV5-6 to TRBJ2-1; a possible D gene is TRBD2 (6 bases). Looked up from germline, CDR1 is SGHDT and CDR2 is YYEEEE. This CDR3 is 17 amino acids long. V was cut by 4 bases and J by 1 base, with 18 bases left in between. For the CDR3, the DNA is TGTGCCAGCAGCCCCCAAGCACGGCTAGCGTCCTACAATGAGCAGTTCTTC. It translates to CASSPQARLASYNEQFF.

A word on this clone: The sample contains more than one DNA sequence encoding this CDR3. The rearrangement joins TRBV20-1 to TRBJ1-2; D gene uncertain. V lost 3 bases to trimming and J lost 3 bases, with 2 bases between them. Germline loops: CDR1 DFQATT, CDR2 SNEGSKA (reference sequence). This CDR3 contains 10 residues. In DNA, the CDR3 is TGCAGTGCTAGCGACTATGGCTACACCTTC. It specifies CSASDYGYTF.

V usage is TRBV6-5 and J usage is TRBJ1-5, with D unclear. The germline CDR1 and CDR2 sequences are MNHEY and SVGAGI. The CDR3 totals 13 residues. V dropped 10 bases and J dropped 0 bases, with 10 bases sitting between them. The CDR3 is CATRAYSNQPQHF. CDR3 nucleotide sequence: TGTGCCACCCGTGCTTATAGCAATCAGCCCCAGCATTTT.

This clone was detected once. The gene calls are TRBV28 and TRBJ2-1; TRBD2 agrees at 7 bases. The CDR3 covers 14 residues. From germline, CDR1 is MDHEN and CDR2 SYDVKM. Unmatched junction bases numbered 3, after V lost 6 bases and J lost 1 base. CDR3 bases: TGTGCCAGCAGGGGTAGCGGGTCCTACAATGAGCAGTTCTTC. This encodes CASRGSGSYNEQFF.